Reported below is one T cell receptor beta chain. The length of the CDR3 is 15 residues. Trimming left V 8 bases short and J 7 bases short, with 20 bases between. CDR1 is MNHEY and CDR2 is SMNVEV in the germline V gene (reference sequence). One entry per CDR3 protein results from TCRdb running MiXCR on the 5' RACE reads. Of around 300,000 distinct CDR3 sequences detected, roughly 8.6% appear once; the ten largest clones hold 2.1%. The data were taken from a study of identical twins. These data were likewise used in another study, on yellow fever vaccine responses in identical twins.

Material for sequencing was memory (CD45RO+) T cells sorted from blood. The chain recombines TRBV27 with TRBJ2-2; maybe TRBD2 (6 bases). The clonotype comes from a woman between 18 and 29 years old in good health. The CDR3 protein is CASRLEGYEVGELFF. The DNA of the CDR3 is TGTGCCAGCCGACTGGAGGGGTATGAGGTCGGGGAGCTGTTTTTT.